This section outlines one TCR beta chain sequence together with its context. The data derive from a study of technical replicates of blood from four donors. Some clones are missing from TCRdb's copy, which holds only in-frame ones; the method was immunoSEQ multiplex PCR. The table has about 80,000 clones, 85% to 95% seen once; the top ten hold about 0.36%. Losses at the gene ends were 6 bases for V and 6 bases for J; bases not matched to a gene: 8. The germline V gene has CDR1 MGHRA and CDR2 YSYEKL. This CDR3 contains 13 residues. The rearrangement joins TRBV4-1 to TRBJ2-7, with 7 bases fitting TRBD2. This sequence was found in a human donor in good health. The sequencing input was T cells isolated from PBMCs. The DNA for the CDR3 is TGCGCCAGCAGTCGTAGGGAGGGTCTCGAGCAGTACTTC. Its translation: CASSRREGLEQYF.